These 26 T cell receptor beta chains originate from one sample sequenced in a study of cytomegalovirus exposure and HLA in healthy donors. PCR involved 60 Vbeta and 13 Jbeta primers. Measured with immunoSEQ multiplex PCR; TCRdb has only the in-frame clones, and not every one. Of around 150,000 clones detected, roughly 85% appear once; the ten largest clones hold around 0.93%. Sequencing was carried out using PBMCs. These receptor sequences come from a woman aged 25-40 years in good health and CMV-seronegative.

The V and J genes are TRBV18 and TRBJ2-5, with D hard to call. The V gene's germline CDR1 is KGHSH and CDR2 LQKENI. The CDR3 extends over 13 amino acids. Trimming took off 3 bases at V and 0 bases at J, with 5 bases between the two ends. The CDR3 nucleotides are TGTGCCAGCTCACCGGGCTACCAAGAGACCCAGTACTTC. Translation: CASSPGYQETQYF.

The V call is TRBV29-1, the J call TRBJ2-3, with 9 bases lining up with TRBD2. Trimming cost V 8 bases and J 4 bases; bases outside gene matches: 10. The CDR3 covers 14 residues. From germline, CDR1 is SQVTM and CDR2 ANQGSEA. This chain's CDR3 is CSFEVAGVSDTQYF. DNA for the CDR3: TGCAGCTTCGAGGTAGCGGGGGTATCAGATACGCAGTATTTT.

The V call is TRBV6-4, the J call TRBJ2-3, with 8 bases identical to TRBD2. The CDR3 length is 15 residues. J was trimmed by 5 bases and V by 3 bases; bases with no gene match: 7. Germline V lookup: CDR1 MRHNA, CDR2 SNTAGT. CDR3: CASSDREGLVDTQYF. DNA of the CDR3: TGTGCCAGCAGTGATCGGGAGGGTTTAGTAGATACGCAGTATTTT.

The CDR3 DNA follows: TGTGCCAGCAGTGACACCTCCTCCTACGAGCAGTACTTC. Protein sequence: CASSDTSSYEQYF. This chain uses TRBV11-3 with TRBJ2-7, with no clear D. This CDR3 contains 13 residues. The germline gives CDR1 SGHNT, CDR2 YENEEA. V dropped 6 bases and J dropped 0 bases, with 9 bases sitting between them.

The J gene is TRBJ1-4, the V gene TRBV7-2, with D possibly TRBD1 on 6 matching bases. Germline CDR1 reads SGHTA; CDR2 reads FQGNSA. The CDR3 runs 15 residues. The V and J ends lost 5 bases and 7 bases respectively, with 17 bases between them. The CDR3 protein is CASSQRGGRVEKLFF. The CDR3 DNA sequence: TGTGCCAGCAGCCAGAGGGGGGGTCGGGTTGAAAAACTGTTTTTT.

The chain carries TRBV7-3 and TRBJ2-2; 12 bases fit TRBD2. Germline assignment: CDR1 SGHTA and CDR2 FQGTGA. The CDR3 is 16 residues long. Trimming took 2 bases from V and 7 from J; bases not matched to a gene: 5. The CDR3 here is CASSLLAGGQGGELFF. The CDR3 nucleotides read TGTGCCAGCAGCTTACTAGCGGGAGGGCAAGGCGGGGAGCTGTTTTTT.

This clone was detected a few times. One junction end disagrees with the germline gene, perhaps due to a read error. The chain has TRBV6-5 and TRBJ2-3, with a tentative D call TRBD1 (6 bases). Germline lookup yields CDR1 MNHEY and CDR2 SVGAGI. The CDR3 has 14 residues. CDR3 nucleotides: TGTGCCAGGAGTTACCTCTCAGGGGCTGATACGCAGTATTTT. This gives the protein CARSYLSGADTQYF.

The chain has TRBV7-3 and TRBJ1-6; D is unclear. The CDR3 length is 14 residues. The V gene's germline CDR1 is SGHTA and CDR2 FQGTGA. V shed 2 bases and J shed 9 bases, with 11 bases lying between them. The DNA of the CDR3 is TGTGCCAGCAGCTTAGGTACCACCGGTTCACCCCTCCACTTT. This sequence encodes CASSLGTTGSPLHF.

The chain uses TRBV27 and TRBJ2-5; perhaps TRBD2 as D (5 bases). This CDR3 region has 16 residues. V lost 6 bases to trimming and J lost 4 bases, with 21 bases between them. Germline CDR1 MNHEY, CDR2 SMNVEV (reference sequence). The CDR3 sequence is CASRGAYGKGRETQYF. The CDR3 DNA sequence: TGTGCCAGCAGAGGCGCTTACGGGAAGGGTCGAGAGACCCAGTACTTC.

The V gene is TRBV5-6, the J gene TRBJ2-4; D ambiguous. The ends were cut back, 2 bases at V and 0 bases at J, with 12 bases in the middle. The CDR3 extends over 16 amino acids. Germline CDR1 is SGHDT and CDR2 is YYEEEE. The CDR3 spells CASSFGIELAKNIQYF. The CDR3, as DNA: TGTGCCAGCAGCTTCGGTATAGAGCTAGCCAAAAACATTCAGTACTTC. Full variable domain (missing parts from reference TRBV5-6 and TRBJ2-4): DAGVTQSPTHLIKTRGQQVTLRCSPKSGHDTVSWYQQALGQGPQFIFQYYEEEERQRGNFPDRFSGHQFPNYSSELNVNALLLGDSALYLCASSFGIELAKNIQYFGAGTRLSVL.

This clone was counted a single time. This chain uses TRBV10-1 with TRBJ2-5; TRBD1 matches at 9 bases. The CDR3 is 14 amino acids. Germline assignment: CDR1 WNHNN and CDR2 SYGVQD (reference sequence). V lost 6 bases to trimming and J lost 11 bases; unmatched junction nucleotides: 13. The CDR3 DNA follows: TGCGCCAGCAGGGCGGACAGGGGCCTGGGGGAGCAGTACTTC. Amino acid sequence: CASRADRGLGEQYF.

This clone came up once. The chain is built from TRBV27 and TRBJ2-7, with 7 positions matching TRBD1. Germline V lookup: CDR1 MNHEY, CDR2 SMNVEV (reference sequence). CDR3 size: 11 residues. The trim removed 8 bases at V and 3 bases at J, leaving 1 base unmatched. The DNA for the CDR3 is TGTGCCAGCTGGACAGGCTACGAGCAGTACTTC. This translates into CASWTGYEQYF.

CDR3 DNA sequence: TGTGCCAGCAGCCTGGGGGGGGCTAGAGGCTACACCTTC. Its protein is CASSLGGARGYTF. The V call is TRBV27, the J call TRBJ1-2, with a possible D match to TRBD1 (6 bases). CDR1 and CDR2 from the germline V gene are MNHEY and SMNVEV (reference sequence). CDR3 length equals 13 residues. Trimming pared 6 bases from V and 8 bases from J, leaving 16 bases between.

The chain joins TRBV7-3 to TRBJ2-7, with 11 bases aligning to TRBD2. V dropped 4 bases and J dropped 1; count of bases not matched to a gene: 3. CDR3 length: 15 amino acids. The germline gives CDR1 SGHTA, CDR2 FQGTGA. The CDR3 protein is CASSSGLAGSYEQYF. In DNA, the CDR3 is TGTGCCAGCAGCTCCGGACTAGCGGGTTCCTACGAGCAGTACTTC.

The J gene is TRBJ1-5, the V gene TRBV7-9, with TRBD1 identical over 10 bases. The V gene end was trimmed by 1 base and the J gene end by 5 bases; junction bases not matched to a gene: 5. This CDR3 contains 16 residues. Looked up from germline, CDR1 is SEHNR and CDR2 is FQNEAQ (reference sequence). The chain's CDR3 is CASSLGDRGRYQPQHF. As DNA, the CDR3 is TGTGCCAGCAGCTTAGGGGACAGGGGCCGGTATCAGCCCCAGCATTTT.

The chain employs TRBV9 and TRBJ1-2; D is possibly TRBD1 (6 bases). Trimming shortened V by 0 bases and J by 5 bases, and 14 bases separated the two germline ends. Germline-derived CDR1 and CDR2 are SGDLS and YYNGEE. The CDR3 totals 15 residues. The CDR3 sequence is CASSVARGRGYGYTF. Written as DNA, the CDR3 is TGTGCCAGCAGCGTAGCTAGAGGCAGGGGTTATGGCTACACCTTC.

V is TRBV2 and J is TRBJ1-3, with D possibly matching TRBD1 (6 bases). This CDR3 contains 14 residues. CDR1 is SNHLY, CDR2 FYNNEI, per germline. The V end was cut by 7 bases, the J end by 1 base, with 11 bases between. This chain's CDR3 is CASTAQGSGNTIYF. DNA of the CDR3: TGTGCCAGCACCGCCCAGGGGTCTGGAAACACCATATATTTT.

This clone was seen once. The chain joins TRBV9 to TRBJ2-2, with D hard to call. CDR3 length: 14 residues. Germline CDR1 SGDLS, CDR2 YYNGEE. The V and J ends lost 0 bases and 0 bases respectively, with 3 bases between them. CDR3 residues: CASSVVTNTGELFF. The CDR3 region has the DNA TGTGCCAGCAGCGTAGTTACGAACACCGGGGAGCTGTTTTTT.

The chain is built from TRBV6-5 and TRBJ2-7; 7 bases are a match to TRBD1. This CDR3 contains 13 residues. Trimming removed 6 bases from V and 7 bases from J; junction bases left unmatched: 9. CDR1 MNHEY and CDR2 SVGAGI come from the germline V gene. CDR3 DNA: TGTGCCAGCAGCCCGGGACAGTTCGCTGAGCAGTACTTC. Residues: CASSPGQFAEQYF.

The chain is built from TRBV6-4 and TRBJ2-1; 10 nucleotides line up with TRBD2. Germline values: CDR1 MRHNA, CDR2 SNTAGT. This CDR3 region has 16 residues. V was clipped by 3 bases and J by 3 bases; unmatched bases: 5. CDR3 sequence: CASSERTSGYYNEQFF. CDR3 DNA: TGTGCCAGCAGTGAGAGGACTAGCGGATACTACAATGAGCAGTTCTTC.

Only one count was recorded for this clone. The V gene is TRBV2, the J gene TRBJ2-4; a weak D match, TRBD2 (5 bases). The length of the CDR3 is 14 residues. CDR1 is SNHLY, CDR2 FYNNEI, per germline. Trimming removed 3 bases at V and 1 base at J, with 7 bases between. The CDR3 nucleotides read TGTGCCAGCAGTGAGAGGGCTGCCAAAAACATTCAGTACTTC. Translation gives CASSERAAKNIQYF.

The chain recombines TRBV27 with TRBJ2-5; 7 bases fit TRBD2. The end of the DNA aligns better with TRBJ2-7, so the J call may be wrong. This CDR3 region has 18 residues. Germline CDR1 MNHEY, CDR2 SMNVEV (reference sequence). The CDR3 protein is CASSLSRAAGGSSYEQYF. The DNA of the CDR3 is TGTGCCAGCAGTTTATCACGGGCCGCGGGCGGGAGCTCCTACGAGCAGTACTTC.

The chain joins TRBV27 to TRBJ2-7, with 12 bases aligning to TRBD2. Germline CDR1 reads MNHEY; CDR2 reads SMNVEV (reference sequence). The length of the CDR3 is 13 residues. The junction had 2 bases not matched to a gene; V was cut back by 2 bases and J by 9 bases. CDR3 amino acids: CASSLGTSGWQYF. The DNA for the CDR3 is TGTGCCAGCAGTTTAGGGACTAGCGGGTGGCAGTACTTC.

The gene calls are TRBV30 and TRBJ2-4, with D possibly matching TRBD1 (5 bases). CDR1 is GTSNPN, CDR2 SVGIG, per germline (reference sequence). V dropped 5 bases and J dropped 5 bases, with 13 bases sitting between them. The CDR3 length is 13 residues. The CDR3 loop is CAWDRIPENIQYF. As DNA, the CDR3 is TGTGCCTGGGACAGAATACCGGAAAACATTCAGTACTTC.

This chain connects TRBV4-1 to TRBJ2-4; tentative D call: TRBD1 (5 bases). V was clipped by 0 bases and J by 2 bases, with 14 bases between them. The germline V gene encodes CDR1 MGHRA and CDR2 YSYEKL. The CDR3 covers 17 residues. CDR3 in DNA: TGCGCCAGCAGCCAAGAGGTGCAGGGCAGCACCAAAAACATTCAGTACTTC. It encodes CASSQEVQGSTKNIQYF.

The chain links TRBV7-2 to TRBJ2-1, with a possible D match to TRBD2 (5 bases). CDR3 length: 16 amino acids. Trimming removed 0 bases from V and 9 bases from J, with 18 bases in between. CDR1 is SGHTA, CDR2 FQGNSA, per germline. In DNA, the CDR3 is TGTGCCAGCAGCTTAGCCCAAAAGAGTGGACTCGGTGAGCAGTTCTTC. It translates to CASSLAQKSGLGEQFF.